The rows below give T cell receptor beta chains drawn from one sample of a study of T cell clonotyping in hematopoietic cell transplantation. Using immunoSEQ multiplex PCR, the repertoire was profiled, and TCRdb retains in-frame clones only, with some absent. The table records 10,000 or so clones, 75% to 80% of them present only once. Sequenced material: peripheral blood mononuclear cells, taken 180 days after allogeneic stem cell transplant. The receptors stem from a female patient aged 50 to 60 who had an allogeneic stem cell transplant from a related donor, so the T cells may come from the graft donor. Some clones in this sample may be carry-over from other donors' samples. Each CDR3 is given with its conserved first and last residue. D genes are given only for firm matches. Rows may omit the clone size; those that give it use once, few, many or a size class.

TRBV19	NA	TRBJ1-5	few	CASSIGSTEIKTSNQPQHF	TGTGCCAGTAGTATTGGGAGCACCGAGATAAAGACTAGCAATCAGCCCCAGCATTTT
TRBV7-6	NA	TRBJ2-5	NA	CASSLYGVQETQYF	TGTGCCAGCAGCTTATACGGGGTCCAAGAGACCCAGTACTTC
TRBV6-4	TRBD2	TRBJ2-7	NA	CASSDSGGFPIDEQYF	TGTGCCAGCAGTGACTCCGGGGGGTTTCCGATCGACGAGCAGTACTTC
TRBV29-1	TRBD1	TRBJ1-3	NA	CSVAKGQGADTIYF	TGCAGCGTTGCTAAAGGACAGGGGGCTGACACCATATATTTT
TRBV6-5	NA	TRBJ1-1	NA	CASRARGASEAFF	TGTGCCAGCAGGGCCCGGGGGGCGAGTGAAGCTTTCTTT
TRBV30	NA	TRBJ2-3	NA	CAWSDPPGHSNTQYF	TGTGCCTGGAGTGACCCTCCGGGTCATTCGAATACGCAGTATTTT
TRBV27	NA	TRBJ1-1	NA	CASSSIRSRDGEAFF	TGTGCCAGCTCATCGATAAGGAGCAGGGATGGTGAAGCTTTCTTT
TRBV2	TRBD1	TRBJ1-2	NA	CASTRDRLSYGYTF	TGTGCCAGCACCCGGGACAGGCTCTCGTATGGCTACACCTTC
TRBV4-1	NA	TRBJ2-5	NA	CASSLPRTGAETQYF	TGCGCCAGCAGCCTCCCCAGGACGGGGGCTGAGACCCAGTACTTC
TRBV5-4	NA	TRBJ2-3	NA	CASSEDAEDTDTQYF	TGCGCCAGCAGCGAAGATGCAGAGGACACAGATACGCAGTATTTT
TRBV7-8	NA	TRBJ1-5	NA	CASSFRWGNQPQHF	TGTGCCAGCAGTTTTAGGTGGGGGAATCAGCCCCAGCATTTT
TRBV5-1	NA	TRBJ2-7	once	CASSPDGNSYEQYF	TGCGCCAGCAGCCCTGACGGCAACTCCTACGAGCAGTACTTC
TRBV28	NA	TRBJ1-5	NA	CASSPAGRKDSNQPQHF	TGTGCCAGCAGCCCTGCGGGCCGGAAAGATAGCAATCAGCCCCAGCATTTT
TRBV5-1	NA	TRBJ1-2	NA	CASSPSGGMHGYTF	TGCGCCAGCAGCCCCTCGGGGGGTATGCATGGCTACACCTTC
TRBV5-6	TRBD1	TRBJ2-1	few	CASSLGTGYNEQFF	TGTGCCAGCAGCTTAGGGACAGGTTACAATGAGCAGTTCTTC
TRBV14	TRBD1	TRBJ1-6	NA	CASSPPGQGNSPLHF	TGTGCCAGCAGCCCCCCGGGACAGGGGAATTCACCCCTCCACTTT
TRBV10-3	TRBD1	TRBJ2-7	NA	CAISGMSRQGSTNEQYF	TGTGCCATCAGTGGCATGTCGAGACAGGGGAGTACTAATGAGCAGTACTTC
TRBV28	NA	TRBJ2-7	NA	CASRQWDLRREQYF	TGTGCCAGCAGGCAGTGGGACTTAAGGAGGGAGCAGTACTTC
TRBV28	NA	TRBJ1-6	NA	CASSIGKNSPLHF	TGTGCCAGCAGTATAGGGAAAAATTCACCCCTCCACTTT
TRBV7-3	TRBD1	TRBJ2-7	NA	CASSSRQGFNEQYF	TGTGCCAGCAGCTCCAGACAGGGTTTCAACGAGCAGTACTTC
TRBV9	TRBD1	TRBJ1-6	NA	CASSPRQGGQSPLHF	TGTGCCAGCAGCCCAAGACAGGGCGGGCAATCACCCCTCCACTTT
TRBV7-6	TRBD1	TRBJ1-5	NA	CASSAGQGVGNQPQHF	TGTGCCAGCAGCGCCGGGCAGGGGGTTGGCAATCAGCCCCAGCATTTT
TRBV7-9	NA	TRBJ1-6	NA	CASSLRQSNSPLHF	TGTGCCAGCAGCTTAAGGCAGTCGAATTCACCCCTCCACTTT
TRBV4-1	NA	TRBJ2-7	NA	CASSSTYGDYEQYF	TGCGCCAGCAGCTCCACGTACGGGGACTACGAGCAGTACTTC
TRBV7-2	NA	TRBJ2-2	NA	CASSSSGTNTGELFF	TGTGCCAGCAGCTCCTCGGGGACTAACACCGGGGAGCTGTTTTTT
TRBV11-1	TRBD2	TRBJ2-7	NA	CASSLEWDYSTKQYF	TGTGCCAGCAGCTTAGAATGGGACTATTCTACGAAGCAGTACTTC
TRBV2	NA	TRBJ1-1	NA	CASYANTEAFF	TGTGCCAGCTACGCGAACACTGAAGCTTTCTTT
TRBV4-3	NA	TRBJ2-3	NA	CASSRREAPRHTQYF	TGCGCCAGCAGCCGTCGTGAGGCCCCGAGGCATACGCAGTATTTT
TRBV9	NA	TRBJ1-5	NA	CASSAGVAGNQPQHF	TGTGCCAGCAGCGCCGGGGTGGCGGGCAATCAGCCCCAGCATTTT
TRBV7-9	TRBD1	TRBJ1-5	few	CASSSAGGQGGNQPQHF	TGTGCCAGCAGCTCAGCAGGGGGACAGGGGGGCAATCAGCCCCAGCATTTT
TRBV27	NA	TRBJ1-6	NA	CASSPRCRDICSPLHF	TGTGCCAGCAGTCCTCGGTGCAGGGATATCTGCTCACCCCTCCACTTT
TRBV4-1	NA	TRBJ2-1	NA	CASSQGPSNEQFF	TGCGCCAGCAGCCAAGGACCAAGCAATGAGCAGTTCTTC
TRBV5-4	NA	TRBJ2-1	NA	CASSPEPQNQFF	TGTGCCAGCAGCCCCGAGCCCCAGAACCAGTTCTTC
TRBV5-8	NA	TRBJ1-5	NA	CASSFWGKQPQHF	TGTGCCAGCAGCTTTTGGGGAAAACAGCCCCAGCATTTT
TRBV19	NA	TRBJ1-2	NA	CASSDRATPNYGYTF	TGTGCCAGTAGTGACCGGGCCACTCCTAACTATGGCTACACCTTC
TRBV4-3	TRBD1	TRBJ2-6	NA	CASSRGQLSGANVLTF	TGCGCCAGCAGCAGGGGACAGCTCTCTGGGGCCAACGTCCTGACTTTC
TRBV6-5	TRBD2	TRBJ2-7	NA	CASRSGGGPIYEQYF	TGTGCCAGCAGGTCTGGCGGGGGTCCAATCTACGAGCAGTACTTC
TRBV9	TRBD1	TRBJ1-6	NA	CASSTGTGVSPLHF	TGTGCCAGCAGTACCGGGACAGGGGTTTCACCCCTCCACTTT
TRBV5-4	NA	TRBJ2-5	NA	CASSLDWGGPQETQYF	TGTGCCAGCAGCTTGGACTGGGGAGGCCCCCAAGAGACCCAGTACTTC
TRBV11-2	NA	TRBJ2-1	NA	CASSSDQYNEQFF	TGTGCCAGCAGCTCGGACCAGTACAATGAGCAGTTCTTC
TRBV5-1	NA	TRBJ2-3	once	CASSGAGDTQYF	TGCGCCAGCAGCGGGGCTGGAGATACGCAGTATTTT
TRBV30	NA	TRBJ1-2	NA	CAWRLAGGPGAEGYTF	TGTGCCTGGCGACTAGCGGGGGGCCCGGGGGCTGAGGGCTACACCTTC
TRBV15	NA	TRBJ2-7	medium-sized	CATSRDRGAYEQYF	TGTGCCACCAGCAGAGATAGGGGCGCCTACGAGCAGTACTTC
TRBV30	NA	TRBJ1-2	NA	CAWSVGSSYGYTF	TGTGCCTGGAGTGTGGGCAGCTCCTATGGCTACACCTTC
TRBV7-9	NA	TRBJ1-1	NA	CASSSVQGTEAFF	TGTGCCAGCAGCTCAGTACAAGGCACTGAAGCTTTCTTT
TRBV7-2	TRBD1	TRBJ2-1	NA	CASSSSGTGEFF	TGTGCCAGCAGCTCATCCGGGACAGGGGAGTTCTTC
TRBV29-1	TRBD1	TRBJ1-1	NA	CSGHQDRETEAFF	TGCAGCGGTCACCAGGACAGGGAAACTGAAGCTTTCTTT
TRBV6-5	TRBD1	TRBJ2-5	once	CASSSARTGGGETQYF	TGTGCCAGCAGTTCTGCCAGGACAGGGGGTGGAGAGACCCAGTACTTC
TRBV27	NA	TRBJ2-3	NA	CASRSFSSTDTQYF	TGTGCCAGCAGGTCCTTCTCTAGCACAGATACGCAGTATTTT
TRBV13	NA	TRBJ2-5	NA	CASSSRVPEDQETQYF	TGTGCCAGCAGCTCCCGTGTCCCGGAAGATCAAGAGACCCAGTACTTC
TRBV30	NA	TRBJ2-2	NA	CAWTGWGSGELFF	TGTGCCTGGACGGGTTGGGGATCCGGGGAGCTGTTTTTT
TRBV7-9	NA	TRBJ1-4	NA	CASSLVGGPNEKLFF	TGTGCCAGCAGCTTAGTGGGAGGACCTAATGAAAAACTGTTTTTT
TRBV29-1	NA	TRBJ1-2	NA	CSVGAGARGGYTF	TGCAGCGTAGGTGCAGGGGCGAGAGGAGGCTACACCTTC
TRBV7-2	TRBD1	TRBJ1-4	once	CASSPQQGTLEKLFF	TGTGCCAGCAGCCCGCAACAGGGGACTCTAGAAAAACTGTTTTTT
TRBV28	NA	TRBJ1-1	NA	CATPIGRVEAFF	TGTGCCACCCCAATAGGGAGGGTTGAAGCTTTCTTT
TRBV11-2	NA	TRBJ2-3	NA	CASSPLGLADTQYF	TGTGCCAGCAGCCCCCTCGGATTAGCTGATACGCAGTATTTT
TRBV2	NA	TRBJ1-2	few	CASSEALRGDGYTF	TGTGCCAGCAGTGAAGCGCTTCGGGGAGATGGCTACACCTTC
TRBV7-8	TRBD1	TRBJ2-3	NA	CASSPNRGDTQYF	TGTGCCAGCAGCCCAAACAGGGGAGATACGCAGTATTTT
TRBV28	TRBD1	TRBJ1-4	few	CASSSGQLRDEKLFF	TGTGCCAGCAGTTCGGGACAGCTAAGGGATGAAAAACTGTTTTTT
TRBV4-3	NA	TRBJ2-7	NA	CASSQDGASNYEQYF	TGCGCCAGCAGCCAAGATGGGGCCAGTAACTACGAGCAGTACTTC